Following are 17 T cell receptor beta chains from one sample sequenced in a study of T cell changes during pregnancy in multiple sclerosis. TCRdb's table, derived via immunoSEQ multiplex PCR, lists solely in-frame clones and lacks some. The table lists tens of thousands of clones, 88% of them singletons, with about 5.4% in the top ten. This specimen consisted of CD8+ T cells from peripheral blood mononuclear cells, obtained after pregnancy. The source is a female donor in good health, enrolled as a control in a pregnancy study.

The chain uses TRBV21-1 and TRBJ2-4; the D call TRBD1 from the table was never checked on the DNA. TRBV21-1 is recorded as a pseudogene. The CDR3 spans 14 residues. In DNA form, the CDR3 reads TGTGCCAGCAGCACCGGGACAGGGATGCACATTCAGTACTTC. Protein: CASSTGTGMHIQYF.

In DNA form, the CDR3 reads TGTGCCAGCAGCGTAGAGCAGAGGAGCTACAATGAGCAGTTCTTC. It translates to CASSVEQRSYNEQFF. The J gene is TRBJ2-1, the V gene TRBV9, with D hard to call. Trimming shortened V by 0 bases and J by 3 bases, and 10 bases separated the two germline ends. Germline CDR1 reads SGDLS; CDR2 reads YYNGEE. This CDR3 contains 15 residues.

The CDR3 DNA follows: TGTGCCAGCAGCCACGATGCGGGCTCTGGAAACACCATATATTTT. Translating it yields CASSHDAGSGNTIYF. The V and J genes are TRBV7-2 and TRBJ1-3; D unresolved. The CDR3 contains 15 residues. The V gene lost 5 bases and the J gene lost 0 bases, with 11 bases spanning the gap. Germline CDR1 SGHTA, CDR2 FQGNSA.

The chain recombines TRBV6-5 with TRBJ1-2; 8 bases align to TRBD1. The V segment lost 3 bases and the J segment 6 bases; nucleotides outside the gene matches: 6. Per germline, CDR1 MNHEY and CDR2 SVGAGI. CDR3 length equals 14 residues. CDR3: CASSYSDRVNGYTF. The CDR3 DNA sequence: TGTGCCAGCAGTTATTCGGACAGGGTTAATGGCTACACCTTC.

The CDR3 protein is CASSRGGSYNEQFF. The CDR3 coding sequence is TGTGCCAGTAGTAGGGGGGGCTCCTACAATGAGCAGTTCTTC. The chain joins TRBV19 to TRBJ2-1; 7 nucleotides align to TRBD2. This CDR3 region has 14 residues. Germline V lookup: CDR1 LNHDA, CDR2 SQIVND (reference sequence). V was pared by 4 bases and J by 0 bases, with 0 bases of the junction left unmatched.

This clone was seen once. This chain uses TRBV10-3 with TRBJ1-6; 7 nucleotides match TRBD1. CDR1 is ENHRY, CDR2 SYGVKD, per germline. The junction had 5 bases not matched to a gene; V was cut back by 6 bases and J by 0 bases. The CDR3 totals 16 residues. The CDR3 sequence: CAISPGGSSYNSPLHF. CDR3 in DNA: TGTGCCATCAGCCCAGGGGGTAGCTCCTATAATTCACCCCTCCACTTT.

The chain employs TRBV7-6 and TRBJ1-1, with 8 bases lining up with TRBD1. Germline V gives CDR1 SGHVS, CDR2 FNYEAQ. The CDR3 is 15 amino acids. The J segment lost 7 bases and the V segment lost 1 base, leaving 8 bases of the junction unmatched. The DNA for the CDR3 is TGTGCCAGCAGCTTAGATCCAGGGGGCTGGGGTGAAGCTTTCTTT. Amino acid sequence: CASSLDPGGWGEAFF.

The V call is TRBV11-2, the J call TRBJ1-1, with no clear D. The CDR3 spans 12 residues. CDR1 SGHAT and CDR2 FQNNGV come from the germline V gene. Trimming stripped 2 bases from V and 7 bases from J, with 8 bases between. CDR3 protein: CASSLSVGEAFF. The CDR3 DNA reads TGTGCCAGCAGCTTAAGCGTCGGTGAAGCTTTCTTT.

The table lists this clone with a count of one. This chain's CDR3 is CASTDSGGPREQYF. The CDR3 nucleotides read TGTGCCAGTACCGATTCCGGGGGGCCAAGGGAGCAGTACTTC. The rearrangement links TRBV19 to TRBJ2-7, with a tentative D call TRBD2 (7 bases). This CDR3 contains 14 residues. The germline gives CDR1 LNHDA, CDR2 SQIVND (reference sequence). V gave up 7 bases and J gave up 7 bases, with 20 bases separating them.

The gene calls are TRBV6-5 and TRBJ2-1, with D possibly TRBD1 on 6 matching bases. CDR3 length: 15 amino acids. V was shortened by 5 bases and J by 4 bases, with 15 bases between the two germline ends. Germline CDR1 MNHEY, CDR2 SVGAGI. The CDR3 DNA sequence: TGTGCCAGCAGTCCAGACAGGCCCTTTTACAATGAGCAGTTCTTC. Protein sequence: CASSPDRPFYNEQFF.

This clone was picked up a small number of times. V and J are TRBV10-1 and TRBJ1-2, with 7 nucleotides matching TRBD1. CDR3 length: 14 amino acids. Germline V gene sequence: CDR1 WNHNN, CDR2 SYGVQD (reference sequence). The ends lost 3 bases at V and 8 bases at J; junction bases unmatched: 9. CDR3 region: CASSDGRGITGYTF. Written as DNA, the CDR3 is TGCGCCAGCAGTGATGGCAGGGGGATTACAGGCTACACCTTC.

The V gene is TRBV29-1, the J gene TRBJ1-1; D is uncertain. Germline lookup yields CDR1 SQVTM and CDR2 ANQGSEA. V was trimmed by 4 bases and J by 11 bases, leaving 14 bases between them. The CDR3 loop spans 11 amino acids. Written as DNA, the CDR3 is TGCAGCGTTGGAGCCCTTACAGAGGCTTTCTTT. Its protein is CSVGALTEAFF.

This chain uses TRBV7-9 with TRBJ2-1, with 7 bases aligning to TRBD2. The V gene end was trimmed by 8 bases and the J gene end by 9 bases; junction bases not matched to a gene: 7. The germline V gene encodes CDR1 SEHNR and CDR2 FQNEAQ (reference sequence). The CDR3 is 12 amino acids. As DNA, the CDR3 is TGTGCCAGCCCCCCGAGGGAGGGTGAGCAGTTCTTC. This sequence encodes CASPPREGEQFF.

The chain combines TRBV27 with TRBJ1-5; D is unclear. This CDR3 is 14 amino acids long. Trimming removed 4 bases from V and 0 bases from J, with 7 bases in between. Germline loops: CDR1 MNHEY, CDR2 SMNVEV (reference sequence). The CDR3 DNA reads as TGTGCCAGCAGTTATACAGCTAGCAATCAGCCCCAGCATTTT. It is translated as CASSYTASNQPQHF.

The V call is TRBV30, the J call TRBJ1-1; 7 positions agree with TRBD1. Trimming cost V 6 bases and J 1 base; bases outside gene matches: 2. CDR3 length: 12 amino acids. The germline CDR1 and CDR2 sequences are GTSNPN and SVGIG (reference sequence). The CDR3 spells CACRTGNTEAFF. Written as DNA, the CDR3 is TGTGCCTGCCGGACAGGGAACACTGAAGCTTTCTTT.

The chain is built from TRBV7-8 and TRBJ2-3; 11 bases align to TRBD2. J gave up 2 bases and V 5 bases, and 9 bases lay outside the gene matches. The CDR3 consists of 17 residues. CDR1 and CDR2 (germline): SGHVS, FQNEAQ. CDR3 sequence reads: CASSPWTSGFSTDTQYF. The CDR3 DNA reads TGTGCCAGCAGCCCCTGGACTAGCGGGTTCTCCACAGATACGCAGTATTTT.

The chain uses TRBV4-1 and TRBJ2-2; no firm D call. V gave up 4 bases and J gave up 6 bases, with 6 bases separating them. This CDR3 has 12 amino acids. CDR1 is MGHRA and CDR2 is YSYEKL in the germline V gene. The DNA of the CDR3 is TGCGCCAGCAGCCCAATTGCCGGGGAGCTGTTTTTT. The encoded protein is CASSPIAGELFF.